This TCR beta chain emerged from a study of cytomegalovirus exposure and HLA in healthy donors. Study-wide results and caveats: Indistinguishability led to the exclusion of some V segments, TRBV6-2 and TRBV6-3 included. The authors confirmed in vitro that three CMV-associated chains were specific for CMV antigens. In a later analysis, HLA-associated TCR beta chains were more clonally expanded than equally common others.

The CDR3 totals 14 residues. Germline V CDR1 and CDR2: LNHDA, SQIVND (reference sequence). V was clipped by 2 bases and J by 4 bases, with 9 bases between them. Both 60 Vbeta primers and 13 Jbeta primers went into the PCR. In the authors' methods: An analysis performed later counted 70 million to 90 million unique TCR beta chains (around 11 million of them shared). Repertoires were generated with immunoSEQ multiplex PCR, while TCRdb's copy carries only in-frame clones and drops some. V and J calls and clone size are those listed in that table; D and trimming were worked out from the DNA. The sample lists about 140,000 clones, 55% to 80% seen once, with 2% to 3% in the top ten. Turning to this clone: Its antigen is not identified.

This clonotype was sampled from a woman aged 40 to 49 in good health and CMV-seronegative. This chain joins TRBV19 and TRBJ2-1; D is uncertain. Sequencing used PBMCs. This CDR3 reads CASSISPGYNEQFF. CDR3 sequence (DNA): TGTGCCAGTAGTATATCCCCGGGTTACAATGAGCAGTTCTTC. Full variable domain (rest looked up from reference TRBV19 and TRBJ2-1): DGGITQSPKYLFRKEGQNVTLSCEQNLNHDAMYWYRQDPGQGLRLIYYSQIVNDFQKGDIAEGYSVSREKKESFPLTVTSAQKNPTAFYLCASSISPGYNEQFFGPGTRLTVL.